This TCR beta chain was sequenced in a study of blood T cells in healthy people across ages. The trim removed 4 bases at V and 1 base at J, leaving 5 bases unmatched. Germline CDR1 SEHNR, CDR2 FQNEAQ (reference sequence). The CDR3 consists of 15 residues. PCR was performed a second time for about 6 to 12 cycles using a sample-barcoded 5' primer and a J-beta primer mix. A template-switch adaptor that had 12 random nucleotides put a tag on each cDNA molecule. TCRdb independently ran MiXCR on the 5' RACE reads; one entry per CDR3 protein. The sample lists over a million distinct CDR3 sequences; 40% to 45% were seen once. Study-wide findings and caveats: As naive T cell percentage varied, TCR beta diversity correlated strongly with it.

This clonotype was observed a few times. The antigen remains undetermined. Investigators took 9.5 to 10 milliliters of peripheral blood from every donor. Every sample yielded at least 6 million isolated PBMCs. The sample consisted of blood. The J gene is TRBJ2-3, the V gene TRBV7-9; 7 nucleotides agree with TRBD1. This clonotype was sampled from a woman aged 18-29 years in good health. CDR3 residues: CASSYLQGGTDTQYF. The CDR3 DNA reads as TGTGCCAGCAGCTATCTCCAGGGGGGCACAGATACGCAGTATTTT.